A selection of T cell receptor beta chains follows, all from one sample in a study of T cells after somatic rescue of genetic block. Data came from immunoSEQ multiplex PCR; TCRdb stores just in-frame clones and leaves some out. The top ten clones hold 1.4% of a sample with under 150,000 clones, around nine tenths of them seen once. Sequenced material: peripheral blood mononuclear cells (PBMCs). The source of these receptors is a woman younger than 35. Each CDR3 is given with its conserved first and last residue. A D gene is named only where the DNA matches it firmly. A clone size is listed for some rows: how often the clone was seen (once, few, many), or a class if it is expanded.

>TRBV25-1|once|NA|TRBJ2-5
TGTGCCAGCAGTGAGAAACAGGCACGGTGGGCCCAGGAGACCCAGTACTTC
CASSEKQARWAQETQYF
>TRBV15|NA|NA|TRBJ2-7
TGTGCCACCACCCTAGGAAGGAGCTCCTACGAGCAGTACTTC
CATTLGRSSYEQYF
>TRBV5-6|NA|TRBD2|TRBJ2-2
TGTGCCAGCGCCGCCGTGACTAGCGGGCGAACGAACACCGGGGAGCTGTTTTTT
CASAAVTSGRTNTGELFF
>TRBV2|NA|TRBD1|TRBJ1-5
TGTGCCAGCAGTGAGATCGCGGGACAGGGCAATCAGCCCCAGCATTTT
CASSEIAGQGNQPQHF
>TRBV11-2|NA|NA|TRBJ1-4
TGTGCCAGCAGCTCCCTGAGGGGAGAAAAACTGTTTTTT
CASSSLRGEKLFF
>TRBV7-2|NA|NA|TRBJ2-1
TGTGCCAGCAGCTTAGGACCGGGACTTCCGTACAATGAGCAGTTCTTC
CASSLGPGLPYNEQFF
>TRBV5-6|NA|NA|TRBJ1-3
TGTGCCAGCAGCTGGTCCTCTGGAAACACCATATATTTT
CASSWSSGNTIYF
>TRBV2|NA|NA|TRBJ1-5
TGTGCCAGCAGAGCCGGGATTAGCAATCAGCCCCAGCATTTT
CASRAGISNQPQHF
>TRBV10-3|NA|TRBD1|TRBJ2-3
TGTGCCACATCGGCAGGGGGCGAGGGGGGTACGCAGTATTTT
CATSAGGEGGTQYF
>TRBV5-4|NA|NA|TRBJ1-3
TGTGCCAGCAGCCCCCAGATGGGGGCCTCTGGAAACACCATATATTTT
CASSPQMGASGNTIYF
>TRBV6-5|NA|TRBD1|TRBJ1-2
TGTGCCAGCAGTTTGGGACAGGCCCCTTATGGCTACACCTTC
CASSLGQAPYGYTF
>TRBV19|NA|NA|TRBJ1-2
TGTGCCAGTGGGGACGGGAACTATGGCTACACCTTC
CASGDGNYGYTF
>TRBV2|NA|TRBD1|TRBJ2-3
TGTGCCAGCATGGTTGGGGCAGGGGGTCTCGGTACGCAGTATTTT
CASMVGAGGLGTQYF
>TRBV11-1|NA|NA|TRBJ2-7
TGTGCCAGCAGCTTAGCACGGGTTTACGAGCAGTACTTC
CASSLARVYEQYF
>TRBV7-2|NA|NA|TRBJ1-6
TGTGCCAGCAGCTTAGGACATTCACCCCTCCACTTT
CASSLGHSPLHF
>TRBV5-1|once|NA|TRBJ2-7
TGCGCCAGCAGCTTGGGTCTACAGGGTATAGAATACGAGCAGTACTTC
CASSLGLQGIEYEQYF
>TRBV5-1|NA|TRBD1|TRBJ2-7
TGCGCCAGCAGCTCAACCGGGACAGGTCACGAGCAGTACTTC
CASSSTGTGHEQYF
>TRBV15|few|NA|TRBJ2-3
TGTGCCACCAGCAGAGACGACAGCACAGATACGCAGTATTTT
CATSRDDSTDTQYF
>TRBV2|NA|TRBD1|TRBJ1-5
TGTGCCAGCGGACAGGGAAATAGCAATCAGCCCCAGCATTTT
CASGQGNSNQPQHF
>TRBV21-1|NA|NA|TRBJ2-5
TGTGCCAGCAGCAAGTGGATGTATAGTTTGGGAGAGACCCAGTACTTC
CASSKWMYSLGETQYF
>TRBV18|NA|TRBD2|TRBJ2-3
TGTGCCAGCTCCCAAACTAGCGGATTCACAGATACGCAGTATTTT
CASSQTSGFTDTQYF
>TRBV11-2|NA|NA|TRBJ1-1
TGTGCCAGCAGCTTAGAGGCGGGCAGGATCACTGAAGCTTTCTTT
CASSLEAGRITEAFF
>TRBV23-1|few|NA|TRBJ1-1
TGCGCCAGCAGTCAAACCAGAGTGAACTCTGAAGCTTTCTTT
CASSQTRVNSEAFF
>TRBV9|NA|TRBD1|TRBJ1-1
TGTGCCAGCAGCGAAACAGGGGGGGACACTGAAGCTTTCTTT
CASSETGGDTEAFF
>TRBV29-1|once|NA|TRBJ1-4
TGCAGCGTTGAAGTGGGCTATGAAAAACTGTTTTTT
CSVEVGYEKLFF
>TRBV28|NA|NA|TRBJ1-6
TGTGCCAGCAGTTCCCCGGAGACGGGATTCCATAATTCACCCCTCCACTTT
CASSSPETGFHNSPLHF
>TRBV6-1|NA|NA|TRBJ1-2
TGTGCCAGCAGTGGGATGGGCCTGGACCTCTATGGCTACACCTTC
CASSGMGLDLYGYTF
>TRBV11-2|NA|NA|TRBJ2-7
TGTGCCAGCAGCTTAGTTTTGGCCAGGGGGGACGAGCAGTACTTC
CASSLVLARGDEQYF
>TRBV5-6|NA|TRBD2|TRBJ2-7
TGTGCCAGCAGCTCCCCGGGACTAGCGGGGGCCTACGAGCAGTACTTC
CASSSPGLAGAYEQYF
>TRBV9|NA|NA|TRBJ1-2
TGTGCCAGCAGCGCGAGGATCGGGCCGAGGGTCTATGGCTACACCTTC
CASSARIGPRVYGYTF
>TRBV5-4|once|NA|TRBJ2-1
TGTGCCAGCAGCTTGGGCCAGGGAACCTACAATGAGCAGTTCTTC
CASSLGQGTYNEQFF
>TRBV6-5|NA|NA|TRBJ2-1
TGTGCCAGCAGTTACGGGACAATCTTAAGCAATGAGCAGTTCTTC
CASSYGTILSNEQFF
>TRBV7-9|NA|NA|TRBJ1-5
TGTGCCAGCAGCATCGCGGGGGTGGAGAAAGATCAGCCCCAGCATTTT
CASSIAGVEKDQPQHF
>TRBV5-5|NA|NA|TRBJ1-4
TGTGCCAGCAGCTCCTACAATCAGGGCCCCCAGTATGAAAAACTGTTTTTT
CASSSYNQGPQYEKLFF
>TRBV28|NA|NA|TRBJ1-2
TGTGCCAGCAGCCCCCTTTGGATGGGGGGCCAAGCCTATGGCTACACCTTC
CASSPLWMGGQAYGYTF
>TRBV6-6|NA|TRBD1|TRBJ2-6
TGTGCCAGCAGCCAAACAGGGGGCGCTGGGGCCAACGTCCTGACTTTC
CASSQTGGAGANVLTF
>TRBV5-1|NA|TRBD2|TRBJ2-7
TGCGCCAGCAGCTTCCAGAGCGGGGGAGAGTACGAGCAGTACTTC
CASSFQSGGEYEQYF
>TRBV5-1|NA|TRBD2|TRBJ2-1
TGCGCCAGCAGCCCGCGGGGGGGCCGTGAGATTGAGCAGTTCTTC
CASSPRGGREIEQFF
>TRBV9|NA|TRBD1|TRBJ1-3
TGTGCCAGCAGCGTACAGGGGGCCATGATAGGTAACACCATATATTTT
CASSVQGAMIGNTIYF
>TRBV5-1|NA|NA|TRBJ2-3
TGCGCCAGCTCACCCTCCTGGGCGGAATCTTCAGGTACGCAGTATTTT
CASSPSWAESSGTQYF
>TRBV7-8|NA|NA|TRBJ1-1
TGTGCCAGCAGCTTAGCGCTTAGGGGGGTAACTGAAGCTTTCTTT
CASSLALRGVTEAFF
>TRBV30|NA|NA|TRBJ2-5
TGTGCCTGGAGTGTAGCCAGCGAGGAGACCCAGTACTTC
CAWSVASEETQYF
>TRBV27|NA|TRBD1|TRBJ2-7
TGTGCCAGCAGTTTAGGGTCAGGGGGCAACGAGCAGTACTTC
CASSLGSGGNEQYF
>TRBV19|NA|TRBD2|TRBJ2-5
TGTGCCAGTAGTATAGGGTCCGGGGGGTTCCAAGAGACCCAGTACTTC
CASSIGSGGFQETQYF
>TRBV7-9|NA|NA|TRBJ2-3
TGTGCCAGCAGCACGGGGGGCGGCACAGATACGCAGTATTTT
CASSTGGGTDTQYF
>TRBV6-6|NA|NA|TRBJ2-6
TGTGCCAGCAGTTACGCAAGGGGGGGTGGGGCCAACGTCCTGACTTTC
CASSYARGGGANVLTF
>TRBV19|NA|NA|TRBJ1-2
TGTGCCAGTAGTATCCGTCCCTCGACAGGTTATTATGGCTACACCTTC
CASSIRPSTGYYGYTF
>TRBV7-2|once|NA|TRBJ2-5
TGTGCCAGCAGCTTAACTCGGGGAGGAAACCAAGAGACCCAGTACTTC
CASSLTRGGNQETQYF
>TRBV7-3|NA|TRBD1|TRBJ2-3
TGTGCCAGCAGCCAGGGACAGGGGGCAGATACGCAGTATTTT
CASSQGQGADTQYF
>TRBV27|NA|NA|TRBJ1-2
TGTGCCAGCTCGAAAAGGTCGTATCAGCCCAATGGCTACACCTTC
CASSKRSYQPNGYTF
>TRBV30|few|TRBD1|TRBJ1-1
TGTGCCTGGAGTGCAAAGACAGGGTTCACTGAAGCTTTCTTT
CAWSAKTGFTEAFF
>TRBV28|NA|NA|TRBJ2-2
TGTGCCAGCAGTTACGGGGGGCGGTCCGGGGAGCTGTTTTTT
CASSYGGRSGELFF
>TRBV25-1|NA|NA|TRBJ2-5
TGTGCCAGCAGTGAACTAAGAGGGGCCGAACAAGAGACCCAGTACTTC
CASSELRGAEQETQYF
>TRBV7-6|NA|NA|TRBJ2-5
TGTGCCAGCAGCCAAGCACCAGCCGGGACGCCCGAAGGTACCCAGTACTTC
CASSQAPAGTPEGTQYF